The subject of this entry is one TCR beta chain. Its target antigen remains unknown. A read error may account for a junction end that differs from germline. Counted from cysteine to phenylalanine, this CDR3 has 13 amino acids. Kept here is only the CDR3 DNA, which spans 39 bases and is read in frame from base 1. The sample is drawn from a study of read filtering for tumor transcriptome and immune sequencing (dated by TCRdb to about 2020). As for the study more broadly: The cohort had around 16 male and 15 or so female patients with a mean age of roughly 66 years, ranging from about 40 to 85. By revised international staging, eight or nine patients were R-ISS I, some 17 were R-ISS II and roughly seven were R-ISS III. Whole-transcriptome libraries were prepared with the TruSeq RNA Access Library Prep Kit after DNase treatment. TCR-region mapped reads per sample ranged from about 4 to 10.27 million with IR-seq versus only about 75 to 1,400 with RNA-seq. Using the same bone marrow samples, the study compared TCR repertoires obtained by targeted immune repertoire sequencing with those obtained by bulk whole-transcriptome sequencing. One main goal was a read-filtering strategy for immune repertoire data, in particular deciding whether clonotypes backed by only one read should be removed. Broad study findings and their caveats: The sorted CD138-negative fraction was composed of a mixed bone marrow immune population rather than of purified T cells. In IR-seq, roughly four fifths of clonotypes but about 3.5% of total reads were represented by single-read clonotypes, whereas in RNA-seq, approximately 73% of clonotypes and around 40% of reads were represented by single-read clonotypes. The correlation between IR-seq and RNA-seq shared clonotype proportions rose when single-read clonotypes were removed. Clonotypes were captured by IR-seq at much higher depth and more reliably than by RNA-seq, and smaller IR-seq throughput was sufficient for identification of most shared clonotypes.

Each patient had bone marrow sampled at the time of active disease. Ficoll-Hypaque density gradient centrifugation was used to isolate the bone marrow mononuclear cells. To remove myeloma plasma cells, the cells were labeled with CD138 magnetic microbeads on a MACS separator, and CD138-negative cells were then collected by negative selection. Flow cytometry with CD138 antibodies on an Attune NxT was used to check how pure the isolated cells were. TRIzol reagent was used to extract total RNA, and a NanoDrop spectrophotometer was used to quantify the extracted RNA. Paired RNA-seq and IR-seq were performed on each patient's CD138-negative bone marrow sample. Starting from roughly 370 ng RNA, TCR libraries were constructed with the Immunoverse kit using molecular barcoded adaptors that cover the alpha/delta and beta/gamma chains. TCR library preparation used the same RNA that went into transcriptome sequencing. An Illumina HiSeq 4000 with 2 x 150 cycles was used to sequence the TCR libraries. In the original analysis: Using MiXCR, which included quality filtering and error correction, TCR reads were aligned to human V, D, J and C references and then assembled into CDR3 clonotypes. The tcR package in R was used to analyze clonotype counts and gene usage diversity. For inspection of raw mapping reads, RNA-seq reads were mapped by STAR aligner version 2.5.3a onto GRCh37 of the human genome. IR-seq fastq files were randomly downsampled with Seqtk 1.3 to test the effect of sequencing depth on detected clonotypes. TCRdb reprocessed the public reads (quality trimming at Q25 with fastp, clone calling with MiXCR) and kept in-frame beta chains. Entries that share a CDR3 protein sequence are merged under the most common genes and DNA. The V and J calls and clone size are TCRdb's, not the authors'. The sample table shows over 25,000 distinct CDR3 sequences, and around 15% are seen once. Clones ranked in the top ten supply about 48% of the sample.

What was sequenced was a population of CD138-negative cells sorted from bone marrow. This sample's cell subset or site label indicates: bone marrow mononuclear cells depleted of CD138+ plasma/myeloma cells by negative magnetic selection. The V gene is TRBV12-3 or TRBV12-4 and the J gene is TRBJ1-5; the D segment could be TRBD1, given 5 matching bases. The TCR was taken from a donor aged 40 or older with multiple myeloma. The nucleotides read TGTGCCAGCAGGTCGGGACTACCTCAGCCCCGGCATTTT. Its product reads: CASRSGLPQPRHF.